This is a list of T cell receptor beta chains from one sample in a study. TCRdb re-derived calls from the RT-PCR reads in MiXCR, one entry per CDR3 protein. The sample yields approximately 720,000 distinct CDR3 sequences, about 14% seen once. The sequenced sample consisted of memory CD4+ T cells from blood. These TCRs come from a female donor in good health, serving as a healthy control. The CDR3 runs from the conserved cysteine through the conserved F or W. Each record gives: D gene, clone size, V gene, J gene, CDR3 DNA, CDR3 protein. A D gene is named only where the DNA matches it firmly. Expanded clones are given a class, and other clones once, few, many or no size at all.

.	.	TRBV7-2	TRBJ2-1	TGTGCCAGCAGCCATGACAGGAGAGAGCAGTTCTTC	CASSHDRREQFF
TRBD1	.	TRBV7-2	TRBJ2-7	TGTGCCAGCAGCCCCGGGACAGTTACTTCCTACGAGCAGTACTTC	CASSPGTVTSYEQYF
.	.	TRBV7-9	TRBJ1-1	TGTGCCAGCAGCTCGGGACTGTGGGACACTGAAGCTTTCTTT	CASSSGLWDTEAFF
TRBD2	many	TRBV29-1	TRBJ2-1	TGCAGCGTTGTTCCCGGCACTAGCGGGTACAATGAGCAGTTCTTC	CSVVPGTSGYNEQFF
.	.	TRBV7-6	TRBJ2-2	TGTGTTAGCAGCGCATACGTGCGACATCAGAACACCGGGGAGCTGTTTTTT	CVSSAYVRHQNTGELFF
.	many	TRBV24-1	TRBJ2-2	TGTGCCACCAGTGATCCTGGAGGGGATGGAAACACCGGGGAGCTGTTTTTT	CATSDPGGDGNTGELFF
TRBD2	few	TRBV4-1	TRBJ2-3	TGCGCCAGCAGCCAAGTTAGGACTAGCAAAGATACGCAGTATTTT	CASSQVRTSKDTQYF
TRBD1	many	TRBV6-5	TRBJ1-1	TGTGCCAGCAGTTACTCAACGGTAGGGACAGGGTCCAACACTGAAGCTTTCTTT	CASSYSTVGTGSNTEAFF
.	many	TRBV12-3/TRBV12-4	TRBJ1-1	TGTGCCAGCAGTTTGGGGGCCCTGAGGACTGAAGCTTTCTTT	CASSLGALRTEAFF
.	many	TRBV7-3	TRBJ2-3	TGTGCCAGCAGCTTAAAGGGCGGGTCTAGCACAGATACGCAGTATTTT	CASSLKGGSSTDTQYF
.	many	TRBV6-4	TRBJ1-1	TGTGCCAGCTCCGCGACCGGTGGAGATACTGAAGCTTTCTTT	CASSATGGDTEAFF
.	.	TRBV20-1	TRBJ2-5	TGCAGTGCTAGAGACCCTCAAGGGACCACGGGGGAGACCCAGTACTTC	CSARDPQGTTGETQYF
.	few	TRBV6-5	TRBJ1-5	TGTGCCAGCAGTGGGGCAGACTCTCTTGATAGCAATCAGCCCCAGCATTTT	CASSGADSLDSNQPQHF
.	.	TRBV3-1	TRBJ2-7	TGTGCCAGCAGCCAACAGGTGGGCTCCTACGAGCAGTACTTC	CASSQQVGSYEQYF